This entry lists 21 T cell receptor beta chains sequenced from one sample in a study of memory CD4+ T cells and cytomegalovirus serostatus. Single viable CD3+CD4+CD8-CD45RO+ cells were sorted as the memory CD4+ T cells. Clones were read by immunoSEQ multiplex PCR, and TCRdb kept only the in-frame ones, dropping some. The sample shows 25,000 to 40,000 clones, 65% to 80% of them seen only once. Sequenced sample: memory CD4+ T cells from blood. The receptor set was obtained from an adult in good health and CMV-seronegative. Some clones in this sample may be carry-over from other donors' samples.

This rearrangement joins TRBV6-1 to TRBJ2-1; TRBD1 matches 7 bases. V shed 9 bases, J shed 3 bases, and the junction held 8 bases outside the gene matches. CDR1 is MNHNS, CDR2 SASEGT, per germline. The CDR3 loop spans 14 amino acids. Here the CDR3 DNA reads TGTGCCAGTCGGCCTGGACAGGACTACAATGAGCAGTTCTTC. Amino acid sequence: CASRPGQDYNEQFF.

This clone was counted once. The CDR3 nucleotides are TGTGCCAGTAGTCCAACACGGTCCTCTGGGGCCAACGTCCTGACTTTC. This encodes CASSPTRSSGANVLTF. V gene TRBV19 combines with J gene TRBJ2-6; D is uncertain. This CDR3 comprises 16 residues. Trimming took off 5 bases at V and 0 bases at J, with 11 bases between the two ends. Germline V gene data show CDR1 as LNHDA and CDR2 as SQIVND (reference sequence).

The gene calls are TRBV4-1 and TRBJ2-1; TRBD1 agrees at 7 bases. The CDR3 is 15 amino acids. V lost 1 base to trimming and J lost 7 bases; unmatched junction nucleotides: 7. Per the germline V gene, CDR1 is MGHRA and CDR2 is YSYEKL. CDR3 sequence: CASSQGTGVGNEQFF. CDR3 DNA sequence: TGCGCCAGCAGCCAAGGGACAGGTGTGGGAAATGAGCAGTTCTTC.

This chain uses TRBV5-6 with TRBJ1-1; D gene uncertain. The CDR3 length is 12 residues. From germline, CDR1 is SGHDT and CDR2 YYEEEE. The V and J ends lost 1 base and 7 bases respectively, with 8 bases between them. The CDR3 DNA is TGTGCCAGCAGCTTGACAGAAGTTGAAGCTTTCTTT. This codes for CASSLTEVEAFF.

The chain carries TRBV27 and TRBJ2-1, with TRBD1 matching over 8 bases. The junction had 12 bases not matched to a gene; V was cut back by 8 bases and J by 6 bases. Looked up from germline, CDR1 is MNHEY and CDR2 is SMNVEV (reference sequence). The CDR3 is 15 amino acids. The CDR3: CASLLHRGSVNEQFF. CDR3 sequence (DNA): TGTGCCAGCTTGTTACACAGGGGGAGCGTCAATGAGCAGTTCTTC.

The chain recombines TRBV10-2 with TRBJ2-5; 7 bases are shared with TRBD2. The CDR3 contains 16 residues. Germline CDR1 is WSHSY and CDR2 is SAAADI. Trimming took 2 bases from V and 0 from J; bases not matched to a gene: 6. The chain's CDR3 is CASSEGGEGYQETQYF. The DNA for the CDR3 is TGCGCCAGCAGTGAGGGGGGGGAAGGATACCAAGAGACCCAGTACTTC.

V usage is TRBV9 and J usage is TRBJ1-3; no clear D. Germline V gene sequence: CDR1 SGDLS, CDR2 YYNGEE. There are 15 residues in the CDR3. The ends were cut back, 4 bases at V and 2 bases at J, with 13 bases in the middle. The CDR3 reads CASSPLRQAGNTIYF. CDR3 nucleotides: TGTGCCAGCAGCCCCCTGCGCCAGGCTGGAAACACCATATATTTT.

The chain couples TRBV7-2 to TRBJ2-3, with a possible D match to TRBD1 (6 bases). There are 12 residues in the CDR3. Germline-derived CDR1 and CDR2 are SGHTA and FQGNSA. The V end lost 6 bases, the J end lost 7 bases, and 11 bases lay between the germline ends. The DNA for the CDR3 is TGTGCCAGCAGTTCCACAGGGTATACGCAGTATTTT. It yields the protein CASSSTGYTQYF. Full variable domain (missing parts from reference TRBV7-2 and TRBJ2-3): GAGVSQSPSNKVTEKGKDVELRCDPISGHTALYWYRQSLGQGLEFLIYFQGNSAPDKSGLPSDRFSAERTGGSVSTLTIQRTQQEDSAVYLCASSSTGYTQYFGPGTRLTVL.

The J gene is TRBJ1-1, the V gene TRBV5-1; D is unclear. Looked up from germline, CDR1 is SGHRS and CDR2 is YFSETQ. Trimming took off 4 bases at V and 3 bases at J, with 16 bases between the two ends. The length of the CDR3 is 15 residues. CDR3 bases: TGCGCCAGCAGCCCTCAAATGCGAAGGGACACTGAAGCTTTCTTT. It is translated as CASSPQMRRDTEAFF.

The genes are TRBV30 and TRBJ2-3; 7 bases match TRBD2. This CDR3 region has 15 residues. Per germline, CDR1 GTSNPN and CDR2 SVGIG (reference sequence). The V and J ends lost 0 bases and 4 bases, in that order; junction bases with no gene match: 7. The CDR3 sequence: CAWSVGGGSSDTQYF. In DNA, the CDR3 is TGTGCCTGGAGTGTGGGCGGGGGTAGTTCAGATACGCAGTATTTT.

This clone was found a few times. J is TRBJ1-6 and V is TRBV5-6; D may be TRBD1 (6 bases). There are 17 residues in the CDR3. Deletions cut 4 bases from V and 5 bases from J, with 19 bases between. Germline CDR1 is SGHDT and CDR2 is YYEEEE. In DNA form, the CDR3 reads TGTGCCAGCAGCCGGGTAACAGGGTATGGAAATAATTCACCCCTCCACTTT. Translation gives CASSRVTGYGNNSPLHF.

The chain is built from TRBV6-1 and TRBJ1-1, with D hard to call. Germline V gene lookup returns CDR1 MNHNS and CDR2 SASEGT. V was pared by 4 bases and J by 1 base, with 10 bases between. This CDR3 spans 14 amino acids. CDR3 nucleotides: TGTGCCAGCAGTGCCTCTCGGAAGAACACTGAAGCTTTCTTT. The encoded protein is CASSASRKNTEAFF.

V gene TRBV30 combines with J gene TRBJ1-3; D call uncertain. V was shortened by 0 bases and J by 0 bases, with 15 bases between the two germline ends. The V gene's germline CDR1 is GTSNPN and CDR2 SVGIG (reference sequence). This CDR3 contains 17 residues. The CDR3 sequence: CAWSVAGGRYSGNTIYF. The CDR3 bases are TGTGCCTGGAGTGTTGCCGGTGGCAGGTACTCTGGAAACACCATATATTTT.

The chain employs TRBV6-6 and TRBJ2-7, with D hard to call. The germline V gene encodes CDR1 MNHNY and CDR2 SVGAGI (reference sequence). The CDR3 contains 12 residues. Trimming took 5 bases from V and 6 from J, leaving 11 bases between them. CDR3 sequence: CASSHDFSEQYF. For the CDR3, the DNA is TGTGCCAGCAGTCACGATTTCTCCGAGCAGTACTTC.

This clone occurred a few times. The rearrangement links TRBV11-2 to TRBJ2-3, with D maybe TRBD1 (6 bases). Germline V CDR1 and CDR2: SGHAT, FQNNGV. This CDR3 has 17 amino acids. V was clipped by 3 bases and J by 0 bases, with 16 bases between them. CDR3 coding DNA: TGTGCCAGCAGCTTGGGGTCGTGGACAGTGAGCACAGATACGCAGTATTTT. Amino acid sequence: CASSLGSWTVSTDTQYF.

The CDR3 DNA reads TGTGCCAGCAGTGCCCGACAGGACTATGGCTACACCTTC. It codes for CASSARQDYGYTF. The rearrangement joins TRBV25-1 to TRBJ1-2; a possible D gene is TRBD1 (6 bases). CDR1 is MGHDK and CDR2 is SYGVNS in the germline V gene. The V gene lost 4 bases and the J gene lost 3 bases, with 9 bases spanning the gap. This CDR3 spans 13 amino acids.

The V gene is TRBV6-5, the J gene TRBJ1-2; a weak D match, TRBD1 (5 bases). There are 14 residues in the CDR3. V was cut by 5 bases and J by 4 bases, with 14 bases left in between. The germline gives CDR1 MNHEY, CDR2 SVGAGI. The CDR3 nucleotides are TGTGCCAGCAGTCCCCGGGGGGGATCCTATGGCTACACCTTC. This sequence encodes CASSPRGGSYGYTF.

This clone was observed a few times. V and J are TRBV4-1 and TRBJ1-1; 9 bases agree with TRBD1. The CDR3 sequence is 17 residues long. Unmatched junction bases numbered 6, after V lost 0 bases and J lost 1 base. CDR1 and CDR2 (germline): MGHRA, YSYEKL. As DNA, the CDR3 is TGCGCCAGCAGCCAAGACTTTCCGGGACAGGGGAACACTGAAGCTTTCTTT. It specifies CASSQDFPGQGNTEAFF.

The V gene is TRBV11-3, the J gene TRBJ1-1; D possibly corresponds to TRBD1 (5 bases). Per the germline V gene, CDR1 is SGHNT and CDR2 is YENEEA. The V and J ends lost 5 bases and 7 bases respectively, with 17 bases between them. CDR3 length equals 14 residues. The CDR3 sequence is CASSGPPGKFEAFF. CDR3 nucleotides: TGTGCCAGCAGCGGACCCCCAGGGAAATTTGAAGCTTTCTTT.

This rearrangement joins TRBV5-4 to TRBJ2-6; D is ambiguous. Germline-derived CDR1 and CDR2 are SGHNT and YYREEE (reference sequence). The CDR3 contains 16 residues. The ends were cut back, 0 bases at V and 0 bases at J, with 7 bases in the middle. The CDR3 loop is CASSLAFGSGANVLTF. The CDR3 nucleotides read TGTGCCAGCAGCTTGGCCTTCGGCTCTGGGGCCAACGTCCTGACTTTC.

This clone was seen a few times. The J gene is TRBJ2-7, the V gene TRBV5-4; D call uncertain. This CDR3 contains 12 residues. The germline CDR1 and CDR2 sequences are SGHNT and YYREEE (reference sequence). V lost 4 bases and J lost 6, with 11 bases in between. As DNA, the CDR3 is TGTGCCAGCAGCGCGTATACATCCGAGCAGTACTTC. It yields the protein CASSAYTSEQYF. The full variable domain, its missing parts supplied by reference TRBV5-4 and TRBJ2-7, is ETGVTQSPTHLIKTRGQQVTLRCSSQSGHNTVSWYQQALGQGPQFIFQYYREEENGRGNFPPRFSGLQFPNYSSELNVNALELDDSALYLCASSAYTSEQYFGPGTRLTVT.